This T cell receptor beta chain is drawn from a study of blood T cell repertoires in COVID-19. Across the whole study: PBMCs, B-cell-depleted T cells, or T cells provided the cDNA or gDNA that made up the material.

TCRdb keeps only in-frame clones here, not all; method: immunoSEQ multiplex PCR. The data contain about 82,000 clones, about 83% of them seen just once; the ten biggest clones take up over 15%. The CDR3 has 16 amino acids. Germline V gene sequence: CDR1 SGDLS, CDR2 YYNGEE. V shed 4 bases and J shed 0 bases, with 16 bases lying between them. The TCR sequence derives from a woman in her fifties or sixties with acute or convalescent COVID-19. The chain uses TRBV9 and TRBJ1-2; D perhaps matches TRBD1 (6 bases). The sequenced sample was peripheral blood. For the CDR3, the DNA is TGTGCCAGCAGCCCCGGGGGGGCAGGGGCTAACTATGGCTACACCTTC. Translated: CASSPGGAGANYGYTF.